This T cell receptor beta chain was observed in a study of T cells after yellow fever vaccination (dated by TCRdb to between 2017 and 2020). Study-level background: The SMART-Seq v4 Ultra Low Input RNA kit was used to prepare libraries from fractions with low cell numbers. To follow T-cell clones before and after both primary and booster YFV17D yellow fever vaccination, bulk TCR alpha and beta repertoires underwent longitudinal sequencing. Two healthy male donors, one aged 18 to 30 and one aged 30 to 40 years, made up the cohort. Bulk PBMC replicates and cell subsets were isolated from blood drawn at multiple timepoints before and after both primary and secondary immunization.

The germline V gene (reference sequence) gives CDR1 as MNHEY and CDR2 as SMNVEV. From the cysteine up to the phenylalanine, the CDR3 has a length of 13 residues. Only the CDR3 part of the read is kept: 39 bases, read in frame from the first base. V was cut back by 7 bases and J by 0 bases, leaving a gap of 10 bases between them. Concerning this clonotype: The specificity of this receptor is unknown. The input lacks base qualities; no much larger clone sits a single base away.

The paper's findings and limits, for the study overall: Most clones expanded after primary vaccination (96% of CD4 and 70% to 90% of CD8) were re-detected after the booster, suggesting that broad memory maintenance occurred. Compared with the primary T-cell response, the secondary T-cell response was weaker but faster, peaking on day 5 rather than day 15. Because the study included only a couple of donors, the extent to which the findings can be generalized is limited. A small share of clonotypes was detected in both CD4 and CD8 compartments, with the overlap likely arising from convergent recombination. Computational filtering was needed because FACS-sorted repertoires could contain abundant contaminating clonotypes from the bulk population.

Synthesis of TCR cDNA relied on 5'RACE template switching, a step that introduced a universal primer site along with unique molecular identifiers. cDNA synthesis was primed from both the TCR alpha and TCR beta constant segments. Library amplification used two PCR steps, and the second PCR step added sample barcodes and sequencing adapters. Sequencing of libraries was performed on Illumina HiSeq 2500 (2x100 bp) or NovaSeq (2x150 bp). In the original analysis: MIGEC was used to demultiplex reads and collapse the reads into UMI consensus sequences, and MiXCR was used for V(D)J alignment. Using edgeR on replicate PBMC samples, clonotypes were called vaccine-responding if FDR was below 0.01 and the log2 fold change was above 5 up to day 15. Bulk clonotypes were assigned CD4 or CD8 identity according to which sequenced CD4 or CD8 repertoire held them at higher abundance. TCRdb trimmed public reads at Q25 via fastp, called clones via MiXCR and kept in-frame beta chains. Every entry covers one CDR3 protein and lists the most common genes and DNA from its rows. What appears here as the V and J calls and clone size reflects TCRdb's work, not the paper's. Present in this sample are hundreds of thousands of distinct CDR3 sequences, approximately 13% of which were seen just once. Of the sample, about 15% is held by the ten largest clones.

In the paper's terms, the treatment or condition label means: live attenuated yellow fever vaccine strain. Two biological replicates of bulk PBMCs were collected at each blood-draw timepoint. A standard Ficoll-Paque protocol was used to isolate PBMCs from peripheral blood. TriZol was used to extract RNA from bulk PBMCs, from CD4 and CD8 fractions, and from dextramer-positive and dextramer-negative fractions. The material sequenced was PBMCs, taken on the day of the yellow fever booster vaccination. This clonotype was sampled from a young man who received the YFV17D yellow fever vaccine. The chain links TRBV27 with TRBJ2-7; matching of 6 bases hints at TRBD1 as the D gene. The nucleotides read TGTGCCAGCATCGACAGGTTCTCCTACGAGCAGTACTTC. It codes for CASIDRFSYEQYF.